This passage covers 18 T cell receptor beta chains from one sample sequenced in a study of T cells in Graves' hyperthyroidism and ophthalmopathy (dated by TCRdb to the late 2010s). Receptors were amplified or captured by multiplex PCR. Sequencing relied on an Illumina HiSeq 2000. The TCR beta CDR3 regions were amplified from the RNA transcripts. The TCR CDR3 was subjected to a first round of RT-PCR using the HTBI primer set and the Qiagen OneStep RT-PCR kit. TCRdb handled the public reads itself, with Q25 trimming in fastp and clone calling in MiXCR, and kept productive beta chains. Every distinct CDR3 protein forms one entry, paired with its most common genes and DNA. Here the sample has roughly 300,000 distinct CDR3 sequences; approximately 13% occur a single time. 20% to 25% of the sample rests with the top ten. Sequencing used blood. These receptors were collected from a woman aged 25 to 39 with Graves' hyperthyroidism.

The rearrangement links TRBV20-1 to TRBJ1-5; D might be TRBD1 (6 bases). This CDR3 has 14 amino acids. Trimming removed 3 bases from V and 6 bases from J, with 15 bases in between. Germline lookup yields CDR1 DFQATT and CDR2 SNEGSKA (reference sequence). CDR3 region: CSARGGGGGQPQHF. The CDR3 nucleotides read TGCAGTGCTAGGGGGGGGGGCGGGGGTCAGCCCCAGCATTTT.

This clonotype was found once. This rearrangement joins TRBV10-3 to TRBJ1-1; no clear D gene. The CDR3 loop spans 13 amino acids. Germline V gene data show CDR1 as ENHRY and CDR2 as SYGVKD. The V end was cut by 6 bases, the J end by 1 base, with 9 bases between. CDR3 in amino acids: CAIRVKWNTEAFF. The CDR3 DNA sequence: TGTGCCATCAGAGTTAAGTGGAACACTGAAGCTTTCTTT.

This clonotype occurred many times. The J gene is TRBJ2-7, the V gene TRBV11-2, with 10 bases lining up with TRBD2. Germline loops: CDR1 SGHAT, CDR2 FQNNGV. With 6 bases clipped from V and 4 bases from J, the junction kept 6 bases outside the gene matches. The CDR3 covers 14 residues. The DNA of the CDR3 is TGTGCCAGCAGTCCACTTAGCGGGAGGTACGAGCAGTACTTC. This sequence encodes CASSPLSGRYEQYF.

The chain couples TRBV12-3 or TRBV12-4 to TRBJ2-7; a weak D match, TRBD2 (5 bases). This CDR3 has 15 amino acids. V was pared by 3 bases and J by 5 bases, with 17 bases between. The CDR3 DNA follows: TGTGCCAGCAGTTTCCAGACTACAGAGCCCCACGAGCAGTACTTC. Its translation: CASSFQTTEPHEQYF.

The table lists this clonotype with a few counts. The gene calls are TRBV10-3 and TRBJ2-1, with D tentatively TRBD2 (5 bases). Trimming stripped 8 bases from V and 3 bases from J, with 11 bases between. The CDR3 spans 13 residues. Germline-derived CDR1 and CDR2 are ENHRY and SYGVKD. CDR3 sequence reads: CAILDLNYNEQFF. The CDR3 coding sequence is TGTGCCATCCTGGACTTGAACTACAATGAGCAGTTCTTC.

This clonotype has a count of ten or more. CDR3 sequence (DNA): TGTGCCAGCAGCCCTGGGTCGCAAGAGACCCAGTACTTC. The encoded protein is CASSPGSQETQYF. The V and J genes are TRBV6-1 and TRBJ2-5; unclear D gene. CDR1 is MNHNS and CDR2 is SASEGT in the germline V gene. V lost 6 bases, J lost 2 bases, and 10 bases lay in between. This CDR3 is built from 13 residues.

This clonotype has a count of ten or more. The CDR3 coding sequence is TGTGCCAGCAGTGAAAGCTCCTACAATGAGCAGTTCTTC. Protein product: CASSESSYNEQFF. This chain links TRBV12-3 or TRBV12-4 with TRBJ2-1; no clear D gene. CDR3 length: 13 residues. The V and J ends lost 5 bases and 0 bases respectively, with 5 bases between them.

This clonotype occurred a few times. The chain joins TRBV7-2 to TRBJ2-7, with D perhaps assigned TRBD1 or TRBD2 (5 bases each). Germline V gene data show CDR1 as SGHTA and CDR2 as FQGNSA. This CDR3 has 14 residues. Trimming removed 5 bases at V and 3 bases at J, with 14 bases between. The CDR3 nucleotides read TGTGCCAGCAGCCACGGGACCCTCCTCTACGAGCAGTACTTC. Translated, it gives CASSHGTLLYEQYF.

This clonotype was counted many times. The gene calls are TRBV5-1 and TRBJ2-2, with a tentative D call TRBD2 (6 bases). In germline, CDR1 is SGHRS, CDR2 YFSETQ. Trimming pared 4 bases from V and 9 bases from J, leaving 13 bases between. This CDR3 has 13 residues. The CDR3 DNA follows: TGCGCCAGCAGCACTAGCCCGGACCGGGAGCTGTTTTTT. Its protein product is CASSTSPDRELFF.

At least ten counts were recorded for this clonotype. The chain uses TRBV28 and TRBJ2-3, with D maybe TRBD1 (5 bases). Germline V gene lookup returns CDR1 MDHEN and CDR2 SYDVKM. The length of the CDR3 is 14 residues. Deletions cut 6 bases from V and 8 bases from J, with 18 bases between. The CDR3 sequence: CASSSLRGYLTQYF. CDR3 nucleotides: TGTGCCAGCAGCTCATTAAGGGGATATCTTACGCAGTATTTT.

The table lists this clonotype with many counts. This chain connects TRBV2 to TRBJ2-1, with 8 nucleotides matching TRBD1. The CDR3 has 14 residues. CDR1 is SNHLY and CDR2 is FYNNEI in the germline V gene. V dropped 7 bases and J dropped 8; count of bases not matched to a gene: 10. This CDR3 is CASKRQGTRYEQFF. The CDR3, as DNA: TGTGCCAGCAAACGACAGGGGACTCGGTATGAGCAGTTCTTC.

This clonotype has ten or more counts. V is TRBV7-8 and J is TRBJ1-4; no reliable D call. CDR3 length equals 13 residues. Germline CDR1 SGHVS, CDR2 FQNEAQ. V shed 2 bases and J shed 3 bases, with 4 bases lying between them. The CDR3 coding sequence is TGTGCCAGCAGCTTATTTGCTAATGAAAAACTGTTTTTT. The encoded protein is CASSLFANEKLFF. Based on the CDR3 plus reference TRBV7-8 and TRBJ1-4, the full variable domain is GAGVSQSPRYKVAKRGQDVALRCDPISGHVSLFWYQQALGQGPEFLTYFQNEAQLDKSGLPSDRFFAERPEGSVSTLKIQRTQQEDSAVYLCASSLFANEKLFFGSGTQLSVL.

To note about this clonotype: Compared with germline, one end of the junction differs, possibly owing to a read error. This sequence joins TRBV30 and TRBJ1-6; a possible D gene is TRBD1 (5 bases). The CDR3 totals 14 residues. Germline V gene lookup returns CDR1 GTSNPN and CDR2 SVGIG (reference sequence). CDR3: CAWSVRGGNSPLHF. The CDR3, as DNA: TGTGCGTGGAGTGTCCGGGGGGGTAATTCACCCCTCCACTTT.

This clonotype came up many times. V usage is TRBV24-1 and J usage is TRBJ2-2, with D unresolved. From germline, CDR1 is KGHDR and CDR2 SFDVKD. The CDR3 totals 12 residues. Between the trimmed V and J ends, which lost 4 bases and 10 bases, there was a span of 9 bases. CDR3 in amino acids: CATSERQSELFF. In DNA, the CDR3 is TGTGCCACCAGTGAGAGACAATCGGAGCTGTTTTTT.

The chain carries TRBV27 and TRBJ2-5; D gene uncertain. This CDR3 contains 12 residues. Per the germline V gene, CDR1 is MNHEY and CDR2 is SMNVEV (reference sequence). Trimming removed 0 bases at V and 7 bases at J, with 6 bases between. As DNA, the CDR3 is TGTGCCAGCAGTTTATCTCGTGGGACCCAGTACTTC. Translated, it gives CASSLSRGTQYF.

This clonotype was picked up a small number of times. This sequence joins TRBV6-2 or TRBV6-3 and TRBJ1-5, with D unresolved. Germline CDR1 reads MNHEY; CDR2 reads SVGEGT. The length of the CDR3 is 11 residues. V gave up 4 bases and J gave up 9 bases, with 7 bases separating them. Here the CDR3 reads CASSSMRPQHF. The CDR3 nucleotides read TGTGCCAGCAGTTCCATGCGGCCCCAGCATTTT.

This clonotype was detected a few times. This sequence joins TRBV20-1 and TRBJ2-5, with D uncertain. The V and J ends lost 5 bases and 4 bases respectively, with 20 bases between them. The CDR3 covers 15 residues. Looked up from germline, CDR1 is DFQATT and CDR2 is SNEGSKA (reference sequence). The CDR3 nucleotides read TGCAGTGCTTTTACCCCGAGAGGCAGCCTAGAGACCCAGTACTTC. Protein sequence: CSAFTPRGSLETQYF.

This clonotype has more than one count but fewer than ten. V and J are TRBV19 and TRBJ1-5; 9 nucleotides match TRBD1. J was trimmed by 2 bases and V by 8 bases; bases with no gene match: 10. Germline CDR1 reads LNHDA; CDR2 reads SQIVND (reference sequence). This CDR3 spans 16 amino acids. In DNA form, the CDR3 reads TGTGCCAGTCGACAGGGGGGATTGTTCGGCAATCAGCCCCAGCATTTT. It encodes CASRQGGLFGNQPQHF. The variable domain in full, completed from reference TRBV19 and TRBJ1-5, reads DGGITQSPKYLFRKEGQNVTLSCEQNLNHDAMYWYRQDPGQGLRLIYYSQIVNDFQKGDIAEGYSVSREKKESFPLTVTSAQKNPTAFYLCASRQGGLFGNQPQHFGDGTRLSIL.